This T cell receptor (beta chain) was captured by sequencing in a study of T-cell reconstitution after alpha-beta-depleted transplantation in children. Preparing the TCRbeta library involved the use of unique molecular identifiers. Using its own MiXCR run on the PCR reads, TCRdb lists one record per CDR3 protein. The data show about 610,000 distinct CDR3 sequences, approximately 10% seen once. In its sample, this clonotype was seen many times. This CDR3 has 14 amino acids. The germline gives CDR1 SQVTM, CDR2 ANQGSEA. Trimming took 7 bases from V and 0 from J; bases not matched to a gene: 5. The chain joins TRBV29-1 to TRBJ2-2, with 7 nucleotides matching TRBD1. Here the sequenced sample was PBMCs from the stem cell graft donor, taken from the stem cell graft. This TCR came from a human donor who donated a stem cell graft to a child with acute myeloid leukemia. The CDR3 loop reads CSAAGGPNTGELFF. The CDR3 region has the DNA TGCAGCGCCGCAGGGGGACCGAACACCGGGGAGCTGTTTTTT.